This T cell receptor beta chain stems from a study of cytomegalovirus exposure and HLA in healthy donors. Produced via immunoSEQ multiplex PCR; TCRdb's table is partial and in-frame only. The table records over 120,000 clones, roughly 89% of them present only once. Germline CDR1 reads MNHNS; CDR2 reads SASEGT. V shed 4 bases, J shed 1 base, and the junction held 3 bases outside the gene matches. The CDR3 sequence is 15 residues long. The study drew the donors from its approximately 120-subject validation cohort, separate from the roughly 670-subject first cohort. The specimen sequenced was PBMCs. The receptor comes from a man aged 18-30 years in good health and CMV-seropositive. The J gene is TRBJ2-3, the V gene TRBV6-1; 9 bases agree with TRBD2. CDR3 nucleotide sequence: TGTGCCAGCAGTGTGTCTAGCGGGGGCACAGATACGCAGTATTTT. Amino acids: CASSVSSGGTDTQYF.